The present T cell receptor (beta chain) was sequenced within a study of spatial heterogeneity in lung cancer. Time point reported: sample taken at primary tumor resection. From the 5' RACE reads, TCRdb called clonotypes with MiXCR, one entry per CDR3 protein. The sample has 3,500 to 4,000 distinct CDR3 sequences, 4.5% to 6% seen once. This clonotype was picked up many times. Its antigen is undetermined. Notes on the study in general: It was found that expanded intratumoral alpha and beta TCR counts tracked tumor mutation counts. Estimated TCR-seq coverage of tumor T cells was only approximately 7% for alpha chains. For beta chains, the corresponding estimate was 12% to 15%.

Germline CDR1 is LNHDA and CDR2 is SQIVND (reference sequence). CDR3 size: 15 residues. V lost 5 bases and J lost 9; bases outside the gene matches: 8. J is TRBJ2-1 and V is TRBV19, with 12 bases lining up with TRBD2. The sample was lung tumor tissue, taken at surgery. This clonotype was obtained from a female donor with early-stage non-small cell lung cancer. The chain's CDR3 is CASSPLAGGQGEQFF. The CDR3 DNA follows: TGTGCCAGTAGTCCGCTAGCGGGGGGGCAGGGTGAGCAGTTCTTC.